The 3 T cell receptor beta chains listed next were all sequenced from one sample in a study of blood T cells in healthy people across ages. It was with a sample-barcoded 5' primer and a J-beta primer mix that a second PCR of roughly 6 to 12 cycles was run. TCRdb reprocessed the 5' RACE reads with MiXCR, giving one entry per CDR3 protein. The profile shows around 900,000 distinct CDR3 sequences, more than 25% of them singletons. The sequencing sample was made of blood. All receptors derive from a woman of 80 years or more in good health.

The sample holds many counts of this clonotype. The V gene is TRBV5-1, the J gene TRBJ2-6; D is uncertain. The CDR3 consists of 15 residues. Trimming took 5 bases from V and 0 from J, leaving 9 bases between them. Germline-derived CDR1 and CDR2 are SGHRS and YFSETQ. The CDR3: CASRPRASGANVLTF. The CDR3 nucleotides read TGCGCCAGCAGACCTAGAGCCTCTGGGGCCAACGTCCTGACTTTC. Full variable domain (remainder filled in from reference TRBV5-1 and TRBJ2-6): KAGVTQTPRYLIKTRGQQVTLSCSPISGHRSVSWYQQTPGQGLQFLFEYFSETQRNKGNFPGRFSGRQFSNSRSEMNVSTLELGDSALYLCASRPRASGANVLTFGAGSRLTVL.

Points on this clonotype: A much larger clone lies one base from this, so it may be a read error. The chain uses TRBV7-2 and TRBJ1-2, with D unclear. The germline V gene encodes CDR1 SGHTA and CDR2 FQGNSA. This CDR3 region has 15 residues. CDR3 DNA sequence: TGTGCCAGCACATGGACGGTGTCCGGGGATAAGGGCTGCACCTTC. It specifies CASTWTVSGDKGCTF.

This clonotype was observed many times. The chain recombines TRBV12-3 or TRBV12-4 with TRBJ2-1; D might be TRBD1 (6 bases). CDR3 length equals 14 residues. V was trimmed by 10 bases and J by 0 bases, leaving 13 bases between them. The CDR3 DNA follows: TGTGCCATAGATAGGGGGAGCTCCTACAATGAGCAGTTCTTC. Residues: CAIDRGSSYNEQFF.